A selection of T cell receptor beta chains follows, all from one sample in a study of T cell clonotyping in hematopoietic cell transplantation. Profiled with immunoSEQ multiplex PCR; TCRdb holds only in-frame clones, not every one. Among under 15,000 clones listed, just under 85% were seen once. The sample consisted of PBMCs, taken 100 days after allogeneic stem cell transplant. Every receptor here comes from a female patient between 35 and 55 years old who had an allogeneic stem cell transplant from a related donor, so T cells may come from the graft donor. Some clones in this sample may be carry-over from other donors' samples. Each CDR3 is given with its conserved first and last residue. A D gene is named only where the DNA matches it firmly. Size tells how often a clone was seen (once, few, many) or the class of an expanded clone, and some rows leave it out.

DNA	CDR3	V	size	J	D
TGCGCCAGCAGCTTAGGGACACCTAATCAGCCCCAGCATTTT	CASSLGTPNQPQHF	TRBV5-1	few	TRBJ1-5	NA
TGTGCCAGCTGGGCGTTCACAGATACGCAGTATTTT	CASWAFTDTQYF	TRBV6-5	NA	TRBJ2-3	NA
TGTGCCAGCAGCTCCCGACTAGCGGGAATGGGCAATGAGCAGTTCTTC	CASSSRLAGMGNEQFF	TRBV7-2	NA	TRBJ2-1	TRBD2
TGCGCCAGCAGCCGCGGACCCCCAGATCTGGCCAACGTCCTGACTTTC	CASSRGPPDLANVLTF	TRBV5-1	NA	TRBJ2-6	NA
TGCGCCAGCAGCATCGGGGCTAGCGGTAACACCGGGGAGCTGTTTTTT	CASSIGASGNTGELFF	TRBV5-1	NA	TRBJ2-2	TRBD2
TGTGCCAGCTCCACCAACAGGGGCGATGAGCAGTTCTTC	CASSTNRGDEQFF	TRBV18	NA	TRBJ2-1	TRBD1
TGTGCCTGGAGCCGGCAAGCGGAGGGCTACACCTTC	CAWSRQAEGYTF	TRBV30	NA	TRBJ1-2	NA
TGTGCCAGCAGCTTAGAGTGGGGGGCCGGAAGCTACACCTTC	CASSLEWGAGSYTF	TRBV7-2	NA	TRBJ1-2	NA
TGTGCCAGCAGCGCCCACACCGGGACTACCCACAATGAGCAGTTCTTC	CASSAHTGTTHNEQFF	TRBV11-2	NA	TRBJ2-1	TRBD2
TGCGCCAGCAGCCAAGTCTCAGGCTATGAGCAGTTCTTC	CASSQVSGYEQFF	TRBV4-3	NA	TRBJ2-1	NA
TGTGCCAGCAGCTTAACCACAGGGCAGGGTGCCCAGTACTTC	CASSLTTGQGAQYF	TRBV7-3	NA	TRBJ2-5	NA
TGTGCCTGGAGTGTAGGGACAGTCTATGGCTACACCTTC	CAWSVGTVYGYTF	TRBV30	few	TRBJ1-2	TRBD1
TGTGCCAGCAGTCCTGACATCAGGGGGGATCAGCCCCAGCATTTT	CASSPDIRGDQPQHF	TRBV2	few	TRBJ1-5	TRBD1
TGCGCCAGCAGCTTGGGAGACAGGGGGGGTGAAGAGACCCAGTACTTC	CASSLGDRGGEETQYF	TRBV5-1	NA	TRBJ2-5	TRBD1
TGTGCCAGCAGCTGGGGGTGGGGGGAACAGCCCCAGCATTTT	CASSWGWGEQPQHF	TRBV5-5	few	TRBJ1-5	NA
TGCGCCAGCAGCCAAGACGGGTGGGACGAAAAACTGTTTTTT	CASSQDGWDEKLFF	TRBV4-3	NA	TRBJ1-4	NA
TGTGCCTGGAGCATTGGGGGATCCGGGGAGCTGTTTTTT	CAWSIGGSGELFF	TRBV30	NA	TRBJ2-2	NA
TGCGCCAGCAGCACCCTTCCCCGGAGGGACAGTAACACCGGGGAGCTGTTTTTT	CASSTLPRRDSNTGELFF	TRBV4-1	NA	TRBJ2-2	NA
TGTGTCTGGAGTGTAAGGGGGCGGAGGTACGAGCAGTACTTC	CVWSVRGRRYEQYF	TRBV30	NA	TRBJ2-7	TRBD1
TGCGCCAGCAGCCAAATACCCGGACAGGTCTCCTACGAGCAGTACTTC	CASSQIPGQVSYEQYF	TRBV4-1	NA	TRBJ2-7	TRBD1
TGTGCCAGCAGTTTCGGGCTGGAGATAAGTCAGCCCCAGCATTTT	CASSFGLEISQPQHF	TRBV28	few	TRBJ1-5	NA
TGTGCCAGCAGCCCTTGGGACACGGGTAACGAGCAGTACTTC	CASSPWDTGNEQYF	TRBV9	NA	TRBJ2-7	NA
TGTGCCAGTAGTATGAGAGGGGCCAGAGATAAAGAGACCCAGTACTTC	CASSMRGARDKETQYF	TRBV19	NA	TRBJ2-5	NA
TGTGCCAGCAGCGTAGGACTAGCGGGAGGGAACGAGCAGTACTTC	CASSVGLAGGNEQYF	TRBV11-3	NA	TRBJ2-7	TRBD2
TGTGCCAGCAGTGAAACAGGACAGGGTGGCTATGGCTACACCTTC	CASSETGQGGYGYTF	TRBV2	NA	TRBJ1-2	TRBD1
TGTGCCAGCAGCTCTCGGGCGGACAATGAGCAGTTCTTC	CASSSRADNEQFF	TRBV5-4	NA	TRBJ2-1	NA
TGCGCCAGCAGCTTGTTACAGAGCGGGGTGGACGAGCAGTACTTC	CASSLLQSGVDEQYF	TRBV5-1	NA	TRBJ2-7	TRBD2
TGCGCCAGCAGTTTCAGGGACGGTGAAGAGACCCAGTACTTC	CASSFRDGEETQYF	TRBV28	NA	TRBJ2-5	NA
TGTGCCAGCAGCGTAGAACCTAGCATGGGTACGCAGTATTTT	CASSVEPSMGTQYF	TRBV9	once	TRBJ2-3	NA
TGTGCCAGCAGTTTGGTCGGGGGGCCCTCCTACGAGCAGTACTTC	CASSLVGGPSYEQYF	TRBV28	once	TRBJ2-7	NA
TGTGCCAGTAGTATAGGTGGGAGGGCGGGAGATACGCAGTATTTT	CASSIGGRAGDTQYF	TRBV19	NA	TRBJ2-3	TRBD2
TGTGCCAGCAGCTCGAGCGGGAGTCGAGGAGATACGCAGTATTTT	CASSSSGSRGDTQYF	TRBV7-8	NA	TRBJ2-3	TRBD2
TGTGCCAGCAGCTCCGTAGGGCTAGCGGGGCTCTACAATGAGCAGTTCTTC	CASSSVGLAGLYNEQFF	TRBV21-1	NA	TRBJ2-1	NA
TGTGCCAGCAGCCAAGGAACTAGCGGGAGAATTGGGGAGACCCAGTACTTC	CASSQGTSGRIGETQYF	TRBV14	NA	TRBJ2-5	TRBD2
TGTGCCAGCAGCTTAATCTGGGGCTCGGGAAACACCATATATTTT	CASSLIWGSGNTIYF	TRBV7-2	NA	TRBJ1-3	NA
TGTGCCAGCAGTTTATGGGGGGGGACTAGCGGGAGGGCCGTTCGAAATGAGCAGTTCTTC	CASSLWGGTSGRAVRNEQFF	TRBV28	NA	TRBJ2-1	TRBD2
TGTGCCAGCAGCTTGGGAGAGGGAGGGCATGCCTACGAGCAGTACTTC	CASSLGEGGHAYEQYF	TRBV5-6	NA	TRBJ2-7	TRBD2
TGTGCCAGCAGATGGGACGGGAACACCGGGGAGCTGTTTTTT	CASRWDGNTGELFF	TRBV7-2	NA	TRBJ2-2	NA
TGTGCCTGGAGCGCCAAGGTCCCCCTGTTCGACGAGCAGTACTTC	CAWSAKVPLFDEQYF	TRBV30	NA	TRBJ2-7	NA
TGTGCCTGGAGACGACAGGGGGAAAGCACTGAAGCTTTCTTT	CAWRRQGESTEAFF	TRBV30	NA	TRBJ1-1	TRBD1
TGTGCCAGCAGCCCTAGGACTAGCAGGGCACAAGATACGCAGTATTTT	CASSPRTSRAQDTQYF	TRBV4-2	NA	TRBJ2-3	TRBD2
TGTGCCAGCAGCTTAGTTGGTGGGGCGTTGCTCGGTGATGGCTACACCTTC	CASSLVGGALLGDGYTF	TRBV7-8	NA	TRBJ1-2	NA
TGTGCCAGCAGCCAGAATAGCGGGAGCACAGATACGCAGTATTTT	CASSQNSGSTDTQYF	TRBV4-2	NA	TRBJ2-3	TRBD2
TGTGCTTTGAGCCCTACTAGCGGCCTGTCCAACGAGCAGTACTTC	CALSPTSGLSNEQYF	TRBV10-3	NA	TRBJ2-7	TRBD2
TGTGCCAGCAGGCCGGGGTTAAACACTGAAGCTTTCTTT	CASRPGLNTEAFF	TRBV27	NA	TRBJ1-1	NA
TGTGCCAGCAGCTTGCTTTCTTCCTACGAGCAGTACTTC	CASSLLSSYEQYF	TRBV5-8	NA	TRBJ2-7	NA
TGTGCCTGGAGCCTGACAGGGGGACTGAACACTGAAGCTTTCTTT	CAWSLTGGLNTEAFF	TRBV30	NA	TRBJ1-1	TRBD1
TGTGCCAGCAGTGAAGGAAGGGAGCCTAATGAAAAACTGTTTTTT	CASSEGREPNEKLFF	TRBV6-1	NA	TRBJ1-4	NA
TGTGCCAGCAGCTCCCAGGGGCCGCCTAATGAAAAACTGTTTTTT	CASSSQGPPNEKLFF	TRBV5-4	NA	TRBJ1-4	NA
TGTGCCACCGAGCGACAGGGGCTAGGCGGCTACACCTTC	CATERQGLGGYTF	TRBV2	NA	TRBJ1-2	TRBD1
TGTGCCAGCAGTTGGGCGTCGGGTAATGAAAAACTGTTTTTT	CASSWASGNEKLFF	TRBV6-5	NA	TRBJ1-4	NA
TGTGCCAGCAGCCCGACAGGGGACCTAGTTAATCAGCCCCAGCATTTT	CASSPTGDLVNQPQHF	TRBV9	NA	TRBJ1-5	TRBD1